This TCR beta chain was identified in a study of CXCR3-negative and CXCR3-positive naive CD8 T cells. Turning to the study itself: Some 130 million TRB reads were obtained in total, which works out to about 1.5 +/- 0.3 million per library. Notes on the study in general: Comparably high diversity marked both naive subsets, whereas memory CD8+ cells had much lower diversity. TRB CDR3 hydrophobicity was greater in CXCR3-positive naive cells than in CXCR3-negative naive cells.

Remarks on this clonotype: Its antigen is unknown.

The germline gives CDR1 MNHEY, CDR2 SVGEGT. The CDR3 spans 14 residues. Each TRB cDNA library was prepared by 5' RACE (with UMI labels). TCRdb re-called the 5' RACE reads, yielding one record per CDR3 amino acid sequence without DNA. This sample's table has about 150,000 distinct CDR3 sequences. The genes are TRBV6-2 or TRBV6-3 and TRBJ1-5; without DNA, the TCRdb call of TRBD1 cannot be checked. The specimen sequenced was naive CXCR3+ CD8+ T cells from blood. Regarding subset: CD45RO-CCR7+CD27+CD95- naive CD8+ T cells expressing CXCR3 (TNR3+). The receptor comes from a human donor in good health. Some clones in this sample may be carry-over from other donors' samples. Here the CDR3 reads CASSEFSMDTARHF.